A selection of T cell receptor beta chains follows, all from one sample in a study of vaccination and CD4 T cells after COVID-19. These receptors have no known antigen. One entry per CDR3 protein, called by TCRdb with MiXCR from the PCR reads. The sample includes around 21,000 distinct CDR3 sequences, around half of them seen just once. Sample: CD4+ T cells from blood, cultured in vitro. The receptor source for this set is a human donor who had recovered from COVID-19. The CDR3 runs from the conserved cysteine through the conserved F or W. A D gene is named only where the DNA matches it firmly. Clone size is stated in some rows and not others, as once, few, many or a class when expanded.

size: few; V: TRBV5-1; J: TRBJ2-3; D: NA; DNA: TGCGCCAGCAGCACCGGTGGGGTTAGCACAGATACGCAGTATTTT; CDR3: CASSTGGVSTDTQYF
size: NA; V: TRBV7-2; J: TRBJ2-7; D: TRBD2; DNA: TGTGCCAGCAGCTTCGTACACCCAATAGAGGGAGGGGCCTACGAGCAGTACTTC; CDR3: CASSFVHPIEGGAYEQYF
size: NA; V: TRBV5-1; J: TRBJ1-1; D: TRBD1; DNA: TGCGCCAGCAGCCCGGGACAGCCTCACGGGAACACTGAAGCTTTCTTT; CDR3: CASSPGQPHGNTEAFF
size: NA; V: TRBV27; J: TRBJ2-5; D: NA; DNA: TGTGCCAGCAGGGGACTAACAGGGGAGACCCAGTACTTC; CDR3: CASRGLTGETQYF
size: NA; V: TRBV11-2; J: TRBJ1-1; D: NA; DNA: TGTGCCAGCAGCTTAGAGGCGAACACTGAAGCTTTCTTT; CDR3: CASSLEANTEAFF
size: medium-sized; V: TRBV27; J: TRBJ2-2; D: TRBD2; DNA: TGTGCCAGCAGATCACCGGGACTAGCAGCTACCGGGGAGCTGTTTTTT; CDR3: CASRSPGLAATGELFF
size: NA; V: TRBV2; J: TRBJ1-2; D: NA; DNA: TGTGCCAGTTCACCCCCGGGAGGGAACTATGGCTACACCTTC; CDR3: CASSPPGGNYGYTF
size: NA; V: TRBV11-1; J: TRBJ2-2; D: NA; DNA: TGTGCCAGCAGTCCGTCACCCCCCGGGGAGCTGTTTTTT; CDR3: CASSPSPPGELFF
size: NA; V: TRBV19; J: TRBJ2-3; D: NA; DNA: TGTGCCAGTAGTATCCAGGCTAGGGTGGATACGCAGTATTTT; CDR3: CASSIQARVDTQYF
size: NA; V: TRBV2; J: TRBJ2-2; D: TRBD2; DNA: TGTGCCAGCAGCCGGGAGGAGGGCGGCACCGGGGAGCTGTTTTTT; CDR3: CASSREEGGTGELFF
size: NA; V: TRBV20-1; J: TRBJ2-1; D: NA; DNA: TGCAGTGTAGGCCTAGGTGAGCAGTTCTTC; CDR3: CSVGLGEQFF
size: NA; V: TRBV27; J: TRBJ2-3; D: TRBD2; DNA: TGTGCCAGCAGAAATAGCGGGAGTCGCACTAGCACAGATACGCAGTATTTT; CDR3: CASRNSGSRTSTDTQYF
size: NA; V: TRBV6-1; J: TRBJ1-2; D: NA; DNA: TGTGCCAGCAAAGGAGGCTATGGCTACACCTTC; CDR3: CASKGGYGYTF
size: NA; V: TRBV7-2; J: TRBJ1-2; D: TRBD1; DNA: TGTGCCAGCAGCCCGGGACAGGGAGGAGGCTACACCTTC; CDR3: CASSPGQGGGYTF
size: once; V: TRBV29-1; J: TRBJ2-5; D: NA; DNA: TGCAGCGCCGAGGGGGGGGCGGAGACCCAGTACTTC; CDR3: CSAEGGAETQYF
size: NA; V: TRBV5-4; J: TRBJ2-3; D: NA; DNA: TGTGCCAGCAGCTTGGGAGCTGATAGCACAGATACGCAGTATTTT; CDR3: CASSLGADSTDTQYF
size: NA; V: TRBV5-1; J: TRBJ2-1; D: NA; DNA: TGCGCCAGCAGCTTGGACGGGACTAGAGGGGGCGATGAGCAGTTCTTC; CDR3: CASSLDGTRGGDEQFF
size: NA; V: TRBV19; J: TRBJ2-3; D: NA; DNA: TGTGCCAGTAGTCCACTCGTCCGCGGTAGCACAGATACGCAGTATTTT; CDR3: CASSPLVRGSTDTQYF
size: NA; V: TRBV6-2/TRBV6-3; J: TRBJ2-4; D: NA; DNA: TGTGCCAGCAGCCCCCCGAGGGGGAGGGCCAAAAACATTCAGTACTTC; CDR3: CASSPPRGRAKNIQYF
size: NA; V: TRBV20-1; J: TRBJ1-3; D: TRBD1; DNA: TGCAGTGCTCCCGACAGGGCTGGAAACACCATATATTTT; CDR3: CSAPDRAGNTIYF
size: few; V: TRBV20-1; J: TRBJ2-7; D: NA; DNA: TGCAGTGCCTTGGACCCACAAAGCTCCTACGAGCAGTACTTC; CDR3: CSALDPQSSYEQYF
size: NA; V: TRBV4-3; J: TRBJ1-2; D: NA; DNA: TGCGCCAGCAGCCAAGTCGTAAGACAAGCCGAAGGCTACACCTTC; CDR3: CASSQVVRQAEGYTF
size: NA; V: TRBV15; J: TRBJ2-2; D: TRBD2; DNA: TGTGCCACCAGCATCAATAGCGGGAGCTTGGGCGGGGAGCTGTTTTTT; CDR3: CATSINSGSLGGELFF
size: NA; V: TRBV5-1; J: TRBJ2-5; D: TRBD2; DNA: TGCGCCAGCAGCTCCTCCGGGGGACTAGCGGGAGGGATAGAGACCCAGTACTTC; CDR3: CASSSSGGLAGGIETQYF
size: few; V: TRBV12-3/TRBV12-4; J: TRBJ1-5; D: NA; DNA: TGTGCCAGCAGTTTAACGGGGGGTCATCAGCCCCAGCATTTT; CDR3: CASSLTGGHQPQHF
size: NA; V: TRBV2; J: TRBJ1-2; D: NA; DNA: TGTGCCAGCGGTGACAGTAACTATGGCTACACCTTC; CDR3: CASGDSNYGYTF
size: once; V: TRBV6-1; J: TRBJ1-2; D: NA; DNA: TGTGCCAGTAACGTTAGGGGGGGAGGCTATGGCTACACCTTC; CDR3: CASNVRGGGYGYTF
size: NA; V: TRBV5-4; J: TRBJ1-3; D: TRBD1; DNA: TGTGCCAGCAGCCCTACACTTACAGGGGGCTCTGGAAACACCATATATTTT; CDR3: CASSPTLTGGSGNTIYF
size: NA; V: TRBV19; J: TRBJ1-1; D: TRBD1; DNA: TGTGCCAGTAGCGACAGGGGAAACACTGAAGCTTTCTTT; CDR3: CASSDRGNTEAFF
size: few; V: TRBV2; J: TRBJ1-5; D: NA; DNA: TGTGCCAGCAGTGAAGATGGCAGTAGCAATCAGCCCCAGCATTTT; CDR3: CASSEDGSSNQPQHF
size: NA; V: TRBV6-1; J: TRBJ1-2; D: NA; DNA: TGTGCCAGCAGTGAACTTTTCGGGGGCTGGGGCTACACCTTC; CDR3: CASSELFGGWGYTF
size: NA; V: TRBV27; J: TRBJ1-5; D: NA; DNA: TGTGCCAGCAGGATAACAGGAGGCAATCAGCCCCAGCATTTT; CDR3: CASRITGGNQPQHF
size: few; V: TRBV20-1; J: TRBJ2-5; D: NA; DNA: TGCAGTGCTAGAGATCCGCGGGGGCCGGGAGAGACCCAGTACTTC; CDR3: CSARDPRGPGETQYF
size: few; V: TRBV18; J: TRBJ2-5; D: TRBD2; DNA: TGTGCCAGCTCACCCCCACTAGCGCCAGGCCGGGAGACCCAGTACTTC; CDR3: CASSPPLAPGRETQYF
size: NA; V: TRBV7-3; J: TRBJ2-3; D: NA; DNA: TGTGCCAGCAGCCTCTTATCTAGCACAGATACGCAGTATTTT; CDR3: CASSLLSSTDTQYF
size: NA; V: TRBV20-1; J: TRBJ2-5; D: NA; DNA: TGCAGTGCTAGAGATTCTCGGGGGCAACCACAAGAGACCCAGTACTTC; CDR3: CSARDSRGQPQETQYF
size: NA; V: TRBV6-2/TRBV6-3; J: TRBJ2-2; D: TRBD2; DNA: TGTGCCAGCAGTTGGTCGGGACTAGCGTCCACCGGGGAGCTGTTTTTT; CDR3: CASSWSGLASTGELFF
size: few; V: TRBV5-1; J: TRBJ1-5; D: TRBD1; DNA: TGCGCCAGCAGCCCGACAGGGCCCAATCAGCCCCAGCATTTT; CDR3: CASSPTGPNQPQHF
size: NA; V: TRBV24-1; J: TRBJ2-2; D: TRBD1; DNA: TGTGCCACCAGTGACCCCGGACAGGGAAACACCGGGGAGCTGTTTTTT; CDR3: CATSDPGQGNTGELFF
size: NA; V: TRBV10-3; J: TRBJ1-1; D: NA; DNA: TGTGCAACTGCCTGGGGGTCGAACACTGAAGCTTTCTTT; CDR3: CATAWGSNTEAFF
size: NA; V: TRBV28; J: TRBJ1-6; D: NA; DNA: TGTGCCAGCAGCTTGATGGATTCACCCCTCCACTTT; CDR3: CASSLMDSPLHF
size: few; V: TRBV20-1; J: TRBJ2-1; D: TRBD2; DNA: TGCAGTGCCCAGAGACTAGCGGGAGCCTCCTACAATGAGCAGTTCTTC; CDR3: CSAQRLAGASYNEQFF
size: NA; V: TRBV28; J: TRBJ2-1; D: NA; DNA: TGTGCCAGCCTTGGGACTGCCCTTGGGGACAATGAGCAGTTCTTC; CDR3: CASLGTALGDNEQFF
size: NA; V: TRBV7-8; J: TRBJ1-2; D: TRBD1; DNA: TGTGCCAGCAGCCAAATGAGACAGGGCGATGGCTACACCTTC; CDR3: CASSQMRQGDGYTF
size: NA; V: TRBV7-8; J: TRBJ2-3; D: NA; DNA: TGTGCCAGCAGCTGGGGCAGCACAGATACGCAGTATTTT; CDR3: CASSWGSTDTQYF
size: NA; V: TRBV7-8; J: TRBJ1-3; D: NA; DNA: TGTGCCACCACAGACTCAACTGGAAACACCATATATTTT; CDR3: CATTDSTGNTIYF
size: NA; V: TRBV7-9; J: TRBJ1-2; D: NA; DNA: TGTGCCAGCAGCTTGGGGCTGACAGGAGAAAACTATGGCTACACCTTC; CDR3: CASSLGLTGENYGYTF
size: few; V: TRBV27; J: TRBJ1-2; D: NA; DNA: TGTGCCAGCCTCCCGGGGCGCGGCTATGGCTACACCTTC; CDR3: CASLPGRGYGYTF
size: NA; V: TRBV6-1; J: TRBJ1-5; D: TRBD1; DNA: TGTGCCAGCAGTGACCGGACAGGGGGCGGGCAGCCCCAGCATTTT; CDR3: CASSDRTGGGQPQHF
size: few; V: TRBV7-2; J: TRBJ2-1; D: TRBD2; DNA: TGTGCCAGCAGCCGACCGACTAGCGGGGGCTACAATGAGCAGTTCTTC; CDR3: CASSRPTSGGYNEQFF
size: NA; V: TRBV6-5; J: TRBJ2-5; D: NA; DNA: TGTGCCAGCAGTTACTCCTGGGGGATGGCCCAAGAGACCCAGTACTTC; CDR3: CASSYSWGMAQETQYF
size: few; V: TRBV20-1; J: TRBJ2-7; D: TRBD1; DNA: TGCAGTGCTAGAATCCCGGGACAGGGTCTCGACGAGCAGTACTTC; CDR3: CSARIPGQGLDEQYF